A selection of T cell receptor beta chains follows, all from one sample in a study of radiotherapy plus CTLA-4 blockade in lung cancer. The assay was immunoSEQ multiplex PCR, and TCRdb's table has in-frame clones only and misses some. The profile covers roughly 85,000 clones, with 70% to 90% appearing a single time and approximately 16% taken by the ten largest. Sample: peripheral blood, taken from a patient treated with radiotherapy plus ipilimumab. The receptors derive from a human donor with non-small cell lung cancer that progressed on radiotherapy plus ipilimumab. Each CDR3 is given with its conserved first and last residue. Each record gives: J gene, V gene, D gene, clone size, CDR3 DNA, CDR3 protein. The D gene is left open where the match is weak. Rows give clone size only sometimes, using once, few, many, or a class for an expanded clone.

J gene: TRBJ2-3; V gene: TRBV29-1; D gene: TRBD2; clone size: -; CDR3 DNA: TGCAGCGTTGGGAGCGGGGTGAGCACAGATACGCAGTATTTT; CDR3 protein: CSVGSGVSTDTQYF
J gene: TRBJ2-7; V gene: TRBV5-6; D gene: TRBD1; clone size: -; CDR3 DNA: TGTGCCAGCAGCTACCGGGACAGGGTAAGGCACGAGCAGTACTTC; CDR3 protein: CASSYRDRVRHEQYF
J gene: TRBJ1-2; V gene: TRBV30; D gene: -; clone size: once; CDR3 DNA: TGTGCCTGGACCCAAAAACGCAACTATGGCTACACCTTC; CDR3 protein: CAWTQKRNYGYTF
J gene: TRBJ2-3; V gene: TRBV9; D gene: -; clone size: -; CDR3 DNA: TGTGCCAGCAGCTCCCGTAGTAGCCGAGAGTGGGAGGATACGCAGTATTTT; CDR3 protein: CASSSRSSREWEDTQYF
J gene: TRBJ2-7; V gene: TRBV5-6; D gene: -; clone size: -; CDR3 DNA: TGTGCCAGCATCCTACCATCGCCACGAACAGGGAGATACTCCTACGAGCAGTACTTC; CDR3 protein: CASILPSPRTGRYSYEQYF
J gene: TRBJ2-3; V gene: TRBV7-6; D gene: -; clone size: -; CDR3 DNA: TGTGCCAGCAGCTTAGCTAGGTCCGATACGCAGTATTTT; CDR3 protein: CASSLARSDTQYF
J gene: TRBJ2-7; V gene: TRBV7-2; D gene: TRBD2; clone size: -; CDR3 DNA: TGTGCCAGCAGCTTAGTAAGCGGGGGGCGGGGCGAGCAGTACTTC; CDR3 protein: CASSLVSGGRGEQYF
J gene: TRBJ1-1; V gene: TRBV14; D gene: -; clone size: -; CDR3 DNA: TGTGCCAGCAGCCAAGTTCAGGGTAAGGTAAAGGCTTTCTTT; CDR3 protein: CASSQVQGKVKAFF
J gene: TRBJ2-4; V gene: TRBV5-1; D gene: -; clone size: once; CDR3 DNA: TGCGCCAGCAGCTTGGGACAGGGAGGTATTCAGTACTTC; CDR3 protein: CASSLGQGGIQYF
J gene: TRBJ1-3; V gene: TRBV7-8; D gene: TRBD1; clone size: few; CDR3 DNA: TGTGCCAGCAGCCCCCGGAGCGACAGGGGGCAGGGAAACACCATATATTTT; CDR3 protein: CASSPRSDRGQGNTIYF
J gene: TRBJ1-2; V gene: TRBV27; D gene: TRBD1; clone size: few; CDR3 DNA: TGTGCCAGCAGTTTGGCACAGGGGAGGGGCTACACCTTC; CDR3 protein: CASSLAQGRGYTF
J gene: TRBJ2-3; V gene: TRBV9; D gene: -; clone size: -; CDR3 DNA: TGTGCCAGCAGCCCTTGGGGATGGGGAACAGATACGCAGTATTTT; CDR3 protein: CASSPWGWGTDTQYF
J gene: TRBJ2-7; V gene: TRBV5-4; D gene: -; clone size: -; CDR3 DNA: TGTGCCAGCAGCTTGGAGGGCAAGCAGTACTTC; CDR3 protein: CASSLEGKQYF
J gene: TRBJ2-5; V gene: TRBV19; D gene: TRBD1; clone size: -; CDR3 DNA: TGTGCCAGTTCGGACAGGGTGGAGACCCAGTACTTC; CDR3 protein: CASSDRVETQYF
J gene: TRBJ2-6; V gene: TRBV5-4; D gene: -; clone size: -; CDR3 DNA: TGTGCCAGCTGGATAGGCATACCAGACAAAGTCGGGCCAACGTCCACTTTC; CDR3 protein: CASWIGIPDKVGPTSTF
J gene: TRBJ2-7; V gene: TRBV12-5; D gene: -; clone size: -; CDR3 DNA: TGTGCTAGTGGTTTCTCGTTAGGTCTGGGGGCAATCGAGCAGTACTTC; CDR3 protein: CASGFSLGLGAIEQYF
J gene: TRBJ1-4; V gene: TRBV7-9; D gene: -; clone size: -; CDR3 DNA: TGTGCCAGCAAGGAGGGTAGTCGTAATGAAAAACTGTTTTTT; CDR3 protein: CASKEGSRNEKLFF
J gene: TRBJ1-2; V gene: TRBV28; D gene: -; clone size: -; CDR3 DNA: TGTGCCAGCAGTTTAGTGGGAGGATCGTATGGCTACACCTTC; CDR3 protein: CASSLVGGSYGYTF
J gene: TRBJ1-2; V gene: TRBV7-8; D gene: TRBD1; clone size: -; CDR3 DNA: TGTGCCAGCAGCTTAGGGGACAGGGGTGGCTACACCTTC; CDR3 protein: CASSLGDRGGYTF
J gene: TRBJ2-2; V gene: TRBV5-1; D gene: -; clone size: once; CDR3 DNA: TGCGCCAGCAGCTTGGATCAATACGAGACCGGGGAGCTGTTTTTT; CDR3 protein: CASSLDQYETGELFF
J gene: TRBJ2-3; V gene: TRBV4-1; D gene: -; clone size: -; CDR3 DNA: TGCGCCAGCAGCCAAGGAGTAGGGGCCCTCACAGATACGCAGTATTTT; CDR3 protein: CASSQGVGALTDTQYF
J gene: TRBJ1-1; V gene: TRBV5-4; D gene: -; clone size: -; CDR3 DNA: TGTGCCAGCAGCTCCCCAAGAGGAGGGAATACTGAAGCTTTCTTT; CDR3 protein: CASSSPRGGNTEAFF
J gene: TRBJ2-3; V gene: TRBV4-2; D gene: -; clone size: -; CDR3 DNA: TGTGCCAGCAGAGACAGTGAACGAGGTAGCACAGATACGCAGTATTTT; CDR3 protein: CASRDSERGSTDTQYF
J gene: TRBJ2-1; V gene: TRBV5-4; D gene: -; clone size: -; CDR3 DNA: TGTGCCAGCAGCCCCTGGGGGGCGGGGTTCTCCTACAATGAGCAGTTCTTC; CDR3 protein: CASSPWGAGFSYNEQFF
J gene: TRBJ1-2; V gene: TRBV30; D gene: -; clone size: -; CDR3 DNA: TGTGCCTGGAGTAGGGATGGCTACACCTTC; CDR3 protein: CAWSRDGYTF
J gene: TRBJ2-7; V gene: TRBV28; D gene: -; clone size: -; CDR3 DNA: TGTGCCAGCAGTTTCAAAGTGGGGGGGCGCTCCTACGAGCAGTACTTC; CDR3 protein: CASSFKVGGRSYEQYF
J gene: TRBJ2-1; V gene: TRBV5-1; D gene: TRBD2; clone size: -; CDR3 DNA: TGCGCCAGCAGCGTCGGAACTAGCGGGATGAATGAGCAGTTCTTC; CDR3 protein: CASSVGTSGMNEQFF
J gene: TRBJ2-3; V gene: TRBV5-4; D gene: -; clone size: -; CDR3 DNA: TGTGCCAGCAGCTCAGTCACAGATACGCAGTATTTT; CDR3 protein: CASSSVTDTQYF
J gene: TRBJ1-2; V gene: TRBV21-1; D gene: -; clone size: -; CDR3 DNA: TGTGCCAGCAGCAACCGGGACCTCTTCCCCGCTAACTATGGCTACACCTTC; CDR3 protein: CASSNRDLFPANYGYTF
J gene: TRBJ2-5; V gene: TRBV29-1; D gene: TRBD1; clone size: -; CDR3 DNA: TGCAGCGTCCACCCCGACAGGGGAAGGACCCAGTACTTC; CDR3 protein: CSVHPDRGRTQYF
J gene: TRBJ2-4; V gene: TRBV7-9; D gene: -; clone size: -; CDR3 DNA: TGTGCCAGCAGCCCAGGGTACGGGGTTGAGGCCAAAAACATTCAGTACTTC; CDR3 protein: CASSPGYGVEAKNIQYF
J gene: TRBJ1-2; V gene: TRBV27; D gene: TRBD1; clone size: -; CDR3 DNA: TGTGCCAGCAGCCGGGACAGCGTTTATGGCTACACCTTC; CDR3 protein: CASSRDSVYGYTF
J gene: TRBJ2-3; V gene: TRBV7-2; D gene: -; clone size: -; CDR3 DNA: TGTGCCAGCAGCTTAATCGGGAGCGGGGATACGCAGTATTTT; CDR3 protein: CASSLIGSGDTQYF
J gene: TRBJ2-2; V gene: TRBV19; D gene: TRBD1; clone size: few; CDR3 DNA: TGTGCCAGTAGTCAACCCGGACAGGGGTCCCACGGGGAGCTGTTTTTT; CDR3 protein: CASSQPGQGSHGELFF
J gene: TRBJ2-7; V gene: TRBV28; D gene: -; clone size: -; CDR3 DNA: TGTGCCAGCACCGGGGCGAAGGGCTACGAGCAGTACTTC; CDR3 protein: CASTGAKGYEQYF
J gene: TRBJ2-1; V gene: TRBV19; D gene: TRBD1; clone size: -; CDR3 DNA: TGTGCCAGTAGCGACAGGGGGCGGGATGAGCAGTTCTTC; CDR3 protein: CASSDRGRDEQFF
J gene: TRBJ2-6; V gene: TRBV9; D gene: -; clone size: once; CDR3 DNA: TGTGCCAGCAGCCACGGCGGGGTCTCTGGGGCCAACGTCCTGACTTTC; CDR3 protein: CASSHGGVSGANVLTF
J gene: TRBJ1-1; V gene: TRBV4-1; D gene: TRBD1; clone size: few; CDR3 DNA: TGCGCCAGCAGCCAATGGGACAGGGCGAACACTGAAGCTTTCTTT; CDR3 protein: CASSQWDRANTEAFF
J gene: TRBJ2-7; V gene: TRBV2; D gene: -; clone size: -; CDR3 DNA: TGTGCCAGCAGGGGTGAGGGGGGTAAACGGGAGCAGTACTTC; CDR3 protein: CASRGEGGKREQYF
J gene: TRBJ2-7; V gene: TRBV6-6; D gene: -; clone size: -; CDR3 DNA: TGTGCCAGCAGTTACTCGGGAGGAGGGTCCTACGAGCAGTACTTC; CDR3 protein: CASSYSGGGSYEQYF
J gene: TRBJ1-5; V gene: TRBV6-6; D gene: TRBD1; clone size: -; CDR3 DNA: TGTGCCAGCATGGAGGTTGGGGACAGCGGGTATCAGCCCCAGCATTTT; CDR3 protein: CASMEVGDSGYQPQHF
J gene: TRBJ1-2; V gene: TRBV28; D gene: -; clone size: -; CDR3 DNA: TGTGCCAGCAGTTCCCCTGTAGGGGCTGGCTACACCTTC; CDR3 protein: CASSSPVGAGYTF
J gene: TRBJ1-5; V gene: TRBV6-1; D gene: -; clone size: -; CDR3 DNA: TGTGCCAGCAGTGCTATCTCAGGTGGTTTCGGCGATCAGCCCCAGCATTTT; CDR3 protein: CASSAISGGFGDQPQHF
J gene: TRBJ2-2; V gene: TRBV4-1; D gene: -; clone size: -; CDR3 DNA: TGCGCCAGCAGCCAAGTGGTCGGCCAGTCGAGGGCCGGGGAGCTGTTTTTT; CDR3 protein: CASSQVVGQSRAGELFF
J gene: TRBJ1-5; V gene: TRBV5-8; D gene: TRBD1; clone size: once; CDR3 DNA: TGTGCCAGCAGCGGGGACAGGGTAGTCCGTAGTTCGGCCCAGCCCCAGCATTTT; CDR3 protein: CASSGDRVVRSSAQPQHF
J gene: TRBJ1-6; V gene: TRBV6-5; D gene: -; clone size: -; CDR3 DNA: TGTGCCAGCAGTTACTCCTCCAATAATTCACCCCTCCACTTT; CDR3 protein: CASSYSSNNSPLHF
J gene: TRBJ2-7; V gene: TRBV7-9; D gene: -; clone size: -; CDR3 DNA: TGTGCCAGCAGCCCCAACAGGATCTTGAGCTCCTACGAGCAGTACTTC; CDR3 protein: CASSPNRILSSYEQYF
J gene: TRBJ1-4; V gene: TRBV5-1; D gene: TRBD1; clone size: -; CDR3 DNA: TGCGCCAGCAGCTTGGTCGGGACAGAAAATGAAAAACTGTTTTTT; CDR3 protein: CASSLVGTENEKLFF
J gene: TRBJ2-2; V gene: TRBV4-3; D gene: -; clone size: -; CDR3 DNA: TGCGCCAGCAGCCAAAGGGTAAACACCGGGGAGCTGTTTTTT; CDR3 protein: CASSQRVNTGELFF
J gene: TRBJ1-1; V gene: TRBV10-1; D gene: TRBD1; clone size: -; CDR3 DNA: TGCGCCAGCAGTGATTCACAGGGGTCCGACCGGGACACTGAAGCTTTCTTT; CDR3 protein: CASSDSQGSDRDTEAFF
J gene: TRBJ1-2; V gene: TRBV28; D gene: TRBD1; clone size: -; CDR3 DNA: TGTGCCAGCACCTTGATTACAGGGGCGCAGGGCTACACCTTC; CDR3 protein: CASTLITGAQGYTF
J gene: TRBJ1-2; V gene: TRBV6-1; D gene: -; clone size: -; CDR3 DNA: TGTGCCAGCAGTGAAGCGGGGAGCTATGGCTACACCTTC; CDR3 protein: CASSEAGSYGYTF
J gene: TRBJ2-7; V gene: TRBV6-5; D gene: TRBD2; clone size: -; CDR3 DNA: TGTGCCAGCAGTGGTACTAGCGGGGGCTACGAGCAGTACTTC; CDR3 protein: CASSGTSGGYEQYF
J gene: TRBJ2-3; V gene: TRBV5-4; D gene: TRBD2; clone size: -; CDR3 DNA: TGTGCCAGCAGCTTGACTAGCGGAAGCACAGATACGCAGTATTTT; CDR3 protein: CASSLTSGSTDTQYF
J gene: TRBJ1-4; V gene: TRBV5-1; D gene: TRBD1; clone size: -; CDR3 DNA: TGCGCCAGCAGCACCTCCGGGACAGGGAATGAAAAACTGTTTTTT; CDR3 protein: CASSTSGTGNEKLFF